This TCR beta chain was profiled in a study of shared clonotypes between healthy human individuals. Points from the study as a whole: Rarefaction revealed incomplete sorted-subset sequencing despite large depth.

Note on this clone: Its antigen is undetermined.

Data came from immunoSEQ multiplex PCR; TCRdb stores just in-frame clones and leaves some out. The sample contains millions of clones, 85% to 95% of which appear only once. The J segment lost 2 bases and the V segment lost 7 bases, leaving 5 bases of the junction unmatched. Germline lookup yields CDR1 MNHNS and CDR2 SASEGT. The CDR3 covers 13 residues. The chain is built from TRBV6-1 and TRBJ2-7, with 7 bases fitting TRBD1. The receptor comes from a man aged 18 to 30 in good health. The specimen sequenced was naive CD4+ T cells sorted from blood. Sample subset: CD45RA+ positively selected. In nucleotides, the CDR3 is TGTGCCAGCACCGACAGGGCCACCTACGAGCAGTACTTC. Protein: CASTDRATYEQYF.